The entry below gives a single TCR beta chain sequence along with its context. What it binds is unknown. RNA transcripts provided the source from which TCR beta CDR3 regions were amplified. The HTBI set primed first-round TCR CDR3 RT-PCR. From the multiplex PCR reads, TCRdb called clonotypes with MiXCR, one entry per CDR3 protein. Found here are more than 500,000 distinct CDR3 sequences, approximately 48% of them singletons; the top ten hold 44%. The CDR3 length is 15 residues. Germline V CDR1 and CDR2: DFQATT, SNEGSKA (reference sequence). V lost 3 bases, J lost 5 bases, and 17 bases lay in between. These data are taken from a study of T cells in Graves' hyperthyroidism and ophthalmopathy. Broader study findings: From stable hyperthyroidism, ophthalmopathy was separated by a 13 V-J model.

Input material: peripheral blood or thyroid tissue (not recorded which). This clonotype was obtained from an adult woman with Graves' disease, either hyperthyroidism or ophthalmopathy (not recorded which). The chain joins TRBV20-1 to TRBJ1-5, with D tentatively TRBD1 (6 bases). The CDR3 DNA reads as TGCAGTGCTAGGGGGGAGGGGGTTGTCGATCAGCCCCAGCATTTT. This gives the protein CSARGEGVVDQPQHF.